The clone carrying this T cell receptor beta chain came up many times. The TCR beta profiling, which covered VDJ combination and CDR3 sequence, was carried out using genomic DNA as the template. TCRdb redid the calling of the reads with MiXCR, one entry per CDR3 protein. The sample lists some 240,000 distinct CDR3 sequences, 30% to 40% occurring once. This specimen comes from a study of CD8+CD57+ T cells in acquired aplastic anemia. Germline loops: CDR1 SQVTM, CDR2 ANQGSEA. This CDR3 is built from 11 residues. The germline V and J ends were trimmed by 6 bases and 5 bases, with 9 bases remaining between them.

What was sequenced was sorted CD4+, CD8+, or CD8+CD57+ T cells (not recorded which) from PBMCs. The chain is built from TRBV29-1 and TRBJ2-3; TRBD1 is a possible D gene (6 bases). This receptor was taken from a human donor in good health, serving as a control. Written as DNA, the CDR3 is TGCAGCGTGGTACAGGGAGATACGCAGTATTTT. It codes for CSVVQGDTQYF.